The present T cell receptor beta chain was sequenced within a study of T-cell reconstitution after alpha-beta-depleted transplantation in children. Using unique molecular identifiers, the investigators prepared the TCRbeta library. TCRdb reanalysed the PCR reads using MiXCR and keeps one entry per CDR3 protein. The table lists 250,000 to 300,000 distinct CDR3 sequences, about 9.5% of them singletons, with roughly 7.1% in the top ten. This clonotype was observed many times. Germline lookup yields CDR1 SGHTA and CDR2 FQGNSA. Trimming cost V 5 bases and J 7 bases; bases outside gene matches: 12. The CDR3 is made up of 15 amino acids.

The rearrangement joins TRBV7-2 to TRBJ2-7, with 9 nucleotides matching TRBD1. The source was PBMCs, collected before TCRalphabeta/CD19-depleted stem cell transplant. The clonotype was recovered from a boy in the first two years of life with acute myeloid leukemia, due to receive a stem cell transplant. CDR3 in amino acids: CASSTPGQGPLEQYF. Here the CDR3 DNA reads TGTGCCAGCAGCACACCGGGACAGGGCCCTCTGGAGCAGTACTTC.